The next 13 T cell receptor beta chains were all read from a single sample in a study of regulatory T cells in long-lasting Graves disease. As to time point: newly diagnosed GD, antithyroid drugs for less than 3 months. Researchers made the TCR library from RNA that was extracted from PBMCs. For TCR beta, libraries came from iRepertoire HTBI primers and Arm-PCR of CDR3 regions. TCRdb reprocessed the multiplex PCR reads with MiXCR, giving one entry per CDR3 protein. This table holds 540,000 or so distinct CDR3 sequences, roughly 14% found once. These data were also reused for a study on T cells in Graves' hyperthyroidism and ophthalmopathy.

Source: peripheral blood mononuclear cells (PBMCs), taken at new diagnosis, from a patient treated with antithyroid drugs. These receptors were taken from a man younger than 45 with Graves disease.

This clonotype was recorded a few times. The gene calls are TRBV18 and TRBJ2-7, with 8 bases that match TRBD1. Germline V CDR1 and CDR2: KGHSH, LQKENI. The CDR3 length is 16 residues. V trimming: 5 bases; J trimming: 2 bases; junction bases outside the gene matches: 11. The CDR3 DNA follows: TGTGCCAGCTCATCCTCGACCGCACAGGGGGCCTACGAGCAGTACTTC. The encoded protein is CASSSSTAQGAYEQYF.

Ten or more counts support this clonotype. The rearrangement uses TRBV30 and TRBJ2-2; TRBD2 agrees at 10 bases. The CDR3 spans 17 residues. The germline V gene has CDR1 GTSNPN and CDR2 SVGIG (reference sequence). The V segment lost 2 bases and the J segment 4 bases; nucleotides outside the gene matches: 10. In nucleotides, the CDR3 is TGTGCCTGGAGTATCGTTGGAGCGGGAGGGGGCACCGGGGAGCTGTTTTTT. It encodes CAWSIVGAGGGTGELFF.

There are many counts of this clonotype. V usage is TRBV30 and J usage is TRBJ2-3; TRBD2 aligns across 7 bases. V was pared by 4 bases and J by 3 bases, with 10 bases of the junction left unmatched. Germline V gene data show CDR1 as GTSNPN and CDR2 as SVGIG (reference sequence). The CDR3 runs 15 residues. CDR3 in amino acids: CAWTRGGDDTDTQYF. The CDR3 DNA is TGTGCCTGGACCCGGGGAGGGGATGATACAGATACGCAGTATTTT.

On this clonotype itself: At one of its ends the junction is not consistent with the germline gene, which may arise from a read error. The chain has TRBV3-1 and TRBJ2-1, with D uncertain. This CDR3 is 16 amino acids long. Germline loops: CDR1 LGHDT, CDR2 YNNKEL (reference sequence). CDR3 nucleotide sequence: TGTGCCAGCAACCAAAGGCCCCCGGGTAAACACAATGAGCGGTTCTTC. Protein sequence: CASNQRPPGKHNERFF.

This clonotype was seen repeatedly, ten times or more. The chain carries TRBV20-1 and TRBJ2-7; D might be TRBD2 (5 bases). The CDR3 runs to 13 residues. V was pared by 3 bases and J by 4 bases, with 13 bases between. Germline V gene lookup returns CDR1 DFQATT and CDR2 SNEGSKA (reference sequence). CDR3 in amino acids: CSARVPPGYEQYF. CDR3 bases: TGCAGTGCTAGGGTCCCGCCGGGATACGAGCAGTACTTC.

V is TRBV29-1 and J is TRBJ2-1; 13 nucleotides line up with TRBD2. Trimming took 7 bases from V and 13 from J; bases not matched to a gene: 7. The CDR3 contains 12 residues. From germline, CDR1 is SQVTM and CDR2 ANQGSEA. CDR3 coding DNA: TGCAGCGCTGGACTAGCGGGAGTTAATCAGTTCTTC. Protein: CSAGLAGVNQFF.

This clonotype was recorded at least ten times. The rearrangement links TRBV12-3 or TRBV12-4 to TRBJ2-3; D is tentatively TRBD1 or TRBD2 (6 bases each). This CDR3 region has 15 residues. The germline V and J ends were trimmed by 3 bases and 6 bases, with 16 bases remaining between them. The CDR3 DNA reads as TGTGCCAGCAGTTTCGACTGGGGGGCAGGCGATACGCAGTATTTT. This sequence encodes CASSFDWGAGDTQYF.

This clonotype was counted many times. This rearrangement joins TRBV5-1 to TRBJ2-7; 12 positions match TRBD2. The germline CDR1 and CDR2 sequences are SGHRS and YFSETQ. The V segment lost 4 bases and the J segment 5 bases; nucleotides outside the gene matches: 7. The CDR3 totals 15 residues. The CDR3 nucleotides read TGCGCCAGCAGCCTGACTAGCGGGAGAGACAACGAGCAGTACTTC. Translation: CASSLTSGRDNEQYF.

This clonotype was counted ten times or more. The genes are TRBV20-1 and TRBJ2-7, with 8 bases that match TRBD2. CDR3 length: 15 amino acids. Trimming removed 5 bases from V and 1 base from J; junction bases left unmatched: 10. Germline lookup yields CDR1 DFQATT and CDR2 SNEGSKA (reference sequence). The CDR3 region is CSAGIAGLASYEQYF. The CDR3 nucleotides read TGCAGTGCTGGGATAGCGGGGCTCGCATCCTACGAGCAGTACTTC.

At least ten counts were recorded for this clonotype. The chain is built from TRBV28 and TRBJ1-1, with no clear D. V was pared by 2 bases and J by 7 bases, with 11 bases between. The CDR3 covers 13 residues. Germline V gene sequence: CDR1 MDHEN, CDR2 SYDVKM. CDR3 amino acids: CASSLGHYFEAFF. CDR3 nucleotide sequence: TGTGCCAGCAGTTTAGGCCATTATTTTGAAGCTTTCTTT.

This clonotype was observed many times. The genes are TRBV27 and TRBJ2-1; 12 nucleotides agree with TRBD2. CDR3 length equals 14 residues. Germline CDR1 MNHEY, CDR2 SMNVEV (reference sequence). J lost 8 bases, V lost 10 bases, and 9 bases had no gene match. The CDR3 DNA sequence: TGTGCCATCCGAAAGACTAGCGGGAGAGATGAGCAGTTCTTC. Translation: CAIRKTSGRDEQFF.

The chain couples TRBV20-1 to TRBJ2-2; TRBD2 matches 11 bases. CDR1 and CDR2 (germline): DFQATT, SNEGSKA (reference sequence). The V and J ends lost 5 bases and 4 bases, in that order; junction bases with no gene match: 3. The length of the CDR3 is 14 residues. CDR3 protein: CSALAGGLTGELFF. CDR3 DNA: TGCAGTGCTTTAGCGGGAGGGCTCACCGGGGAGCTGTTTTTT.

This clonotype was observed at least ten times. The chain is built from TRBV7-9 and TRBJ2-2; no reliable D call. V lost 3 bases, J lost 1 base, and 21 bases lay in between. Germline V gene data show CDR1 as SEHNR and CDR2 as FQNEAQ (reference sequence). The length of the CDR3 is 19 residues. CDR3 protein: CASSFGYRMGFGNTGELFF. DNA of the CDR3: TGTGCCAGCAGCTTCGGATACCGTATGGGCTTCGGGAACACCGGGGAGCTGTTTTTT.